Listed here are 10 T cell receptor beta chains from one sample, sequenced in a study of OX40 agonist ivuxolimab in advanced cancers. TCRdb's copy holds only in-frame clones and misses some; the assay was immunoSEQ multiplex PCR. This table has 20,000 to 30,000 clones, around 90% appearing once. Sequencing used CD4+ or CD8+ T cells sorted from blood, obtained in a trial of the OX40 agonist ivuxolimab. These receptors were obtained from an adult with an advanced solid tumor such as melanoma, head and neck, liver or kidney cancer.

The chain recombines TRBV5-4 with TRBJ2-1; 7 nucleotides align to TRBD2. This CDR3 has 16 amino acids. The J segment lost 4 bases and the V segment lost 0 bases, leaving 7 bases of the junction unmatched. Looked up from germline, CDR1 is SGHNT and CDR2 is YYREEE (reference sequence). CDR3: CASSLGGAGGYNEQFF. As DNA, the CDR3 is TGTGCCAGCAGCTTGGGAGGGGCCGGGGGGTACAATGAGCAGTTCTTC.

The CDR3 DNA follows: TGTGCCAGCAGCTTAGGTCCTTTTACAGGTCCGCGAAATGATGAGCAGTTCTTC. This encodes CASSLGPFTGPRNDEQFF. The V gene is TRBV7-9, the J gene TRBJ2-1; perhaps TRBD1 as D (5 bases). Between the trimmed V and J ends, which lost 1 base and 8 bases, there was a span of 24 bases. The CDR3 covers 18 residues. CDR1 and CDR2 (germline): SEHNR, FQNEAQ (reference sequence). Drawing the rest from reference TRBV7-9 and TRBJ2-1, the complete variable domain is DTGVSQNPRHKITKRGQNVTFRCDPISEHNRLYWYRQTLGQGPEFLTYFQNEAQLEKSRLLSDRFSAERPKGSFSTLEIQRTEQGDSAMYLCASSLGPFTGPRNDEQFFGPGTRLTVL.

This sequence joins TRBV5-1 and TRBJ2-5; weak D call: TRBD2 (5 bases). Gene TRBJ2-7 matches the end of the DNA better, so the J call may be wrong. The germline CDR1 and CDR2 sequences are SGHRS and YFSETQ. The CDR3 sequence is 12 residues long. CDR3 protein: CASSWVRGEQYF. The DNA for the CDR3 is TGCGCCAGCAGTTGGGTTCGGGGCGAGCAGTACTTC.

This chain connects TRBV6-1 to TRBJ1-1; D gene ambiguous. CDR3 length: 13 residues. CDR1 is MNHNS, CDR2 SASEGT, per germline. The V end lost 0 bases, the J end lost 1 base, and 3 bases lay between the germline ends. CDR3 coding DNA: TGTGCCAGCAGTGAAGCGGAGAACACTGAAGCTTTCTTT. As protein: CASSEAENTEAFF.

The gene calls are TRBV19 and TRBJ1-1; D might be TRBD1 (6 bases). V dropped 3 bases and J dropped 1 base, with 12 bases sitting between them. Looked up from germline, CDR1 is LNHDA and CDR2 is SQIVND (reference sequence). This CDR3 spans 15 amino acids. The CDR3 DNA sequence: TGTGCCAGTAGTATCGGAAAACAGGGGAACACTGAAGCTTTCTTT. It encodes CASSIGKQGNTEAFF.

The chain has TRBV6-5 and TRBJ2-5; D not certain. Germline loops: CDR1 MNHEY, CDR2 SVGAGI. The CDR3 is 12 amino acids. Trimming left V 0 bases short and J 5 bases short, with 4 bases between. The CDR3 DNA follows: TGTGCCAGCAGTTACTCTTGGGAGACCCAGTACTTC. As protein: CASSYSWETQYF.

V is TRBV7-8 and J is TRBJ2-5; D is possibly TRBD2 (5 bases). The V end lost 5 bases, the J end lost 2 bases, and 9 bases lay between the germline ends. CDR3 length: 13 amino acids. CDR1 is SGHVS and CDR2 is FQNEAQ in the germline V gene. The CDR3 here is CASSLGLQETQYF. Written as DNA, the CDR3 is TGTGCCAGCAGCCTAGGACTGCAAGAGACCCAGTACTTC.

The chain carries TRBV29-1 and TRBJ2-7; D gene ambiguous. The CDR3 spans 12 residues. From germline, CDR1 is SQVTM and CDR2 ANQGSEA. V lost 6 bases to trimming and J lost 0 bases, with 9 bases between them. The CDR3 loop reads CSVRQSSYEQYF. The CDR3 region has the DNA TGCAGCGTGAGACAAAGCTCCTACGAGCAGTACTTC.

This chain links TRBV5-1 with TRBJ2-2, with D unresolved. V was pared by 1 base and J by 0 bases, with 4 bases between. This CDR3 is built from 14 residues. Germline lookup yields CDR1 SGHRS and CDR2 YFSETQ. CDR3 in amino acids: CASSLFSNTGELFF. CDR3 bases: TGCGCCAGCAGCTTGTTTTCGAACACCGGGGAGCTGTTTTTT.

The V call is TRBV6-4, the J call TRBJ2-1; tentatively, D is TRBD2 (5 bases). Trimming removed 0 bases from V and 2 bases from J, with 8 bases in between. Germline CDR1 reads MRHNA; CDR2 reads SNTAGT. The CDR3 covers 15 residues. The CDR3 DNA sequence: TGTGCCAGCAGTGACTCCAGCGGTACCTACAATGAGCAGTTCTTC. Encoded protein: CASSDSSGTYNEQFF.